The text below deals with one T cell receptor beta chain. One end of the junction does not line up with germline, which may come from a read error. It was with 60 Vbeta and 13 Jbeta primers that the PCR ran. This table comes from immunoSEQ multiplex PCR, and its TCRdb copy is limited to in-frame clones, with some not included. The table lists fewer than 200,000 clones, 73% of them singletons, with about 5% in the top ten. The source of the sample is a study of cytomegalovirus exposure and HLA in healthy donors. Germline lookup yields CDR1 SEHNR and CDR2 FQNEAQ (reference sequence). CDR3 length equals 16 residues.

This sequence was found in a woman younger than 30 in good health and CMV-seropositive. The sample consisted of PBMCs. The V gene is TRBV7-9, the J gene TRBJ1-1; D is unresolved. The chain's CDR3 is CSSSPIVPSRNTEAFF. DNA for the CDR3: TGTTCCAGCAGTCCTATCGTCCCATCAAGGAACACTGAAGCTTTCTTT.